This T cell receptor beta chain was profiled in a study of Graves' ophthalmopathy and Graves' hyperthyroidism. Using RNA transcripts, the TCR beta CDR3 regions were amplified. First-round RT-PCR used HTBI primers; second-round multiplex PCR followed. TCRdb ran MiXCR on the multiplex PCR reads and lists one entry per CDR3 protein. Among about 660,000 distinct CDR3 sequences listed, more than 40% were seen once. With respect to this clonotype: Sequence at one end of the junction differs from germline and may be a read error.

CDR3 size: 13 residues. Looked up from germline, CDR1 is MNHNY and CDR2 is SVGAGI (reference sequence). The receptor was derived from an adult man with Graves' ophthalmopathy. This chain links TRBV6-6 with TRBJ1-1; no clear D gene. Sequencing used peripheral blood. The CDR3 protein is CASSAQTDTEASF. The DNA for the CDR3 is TGTGCCAGCAGTGCGCAGACCGACACTGAAGCTTCCTTC.